What follows is one T cell receptor (beta chain) and its context. Its antigen is currently unknown. By quantitative 5'-RACE with molecular barcodes, the TCR beta libraries were made. TCRdb itself ran the 5' RACE reads through MiXCR, one entry per CDR3 protein. The sample yields more than 650,000 distinct CDR3 sequences, about 11% seen once. The sample belongs to a study of CD8 T cells in ankylosing spondylitis. Broader study findings: Blood of patients with ankylosing spondylitis appeared to be characterized by a TCR beta motif of eight or nine highly homologous variants. Disease-associated clones were reportedly significantly overrepresented in matched ankylosing spondylitis synovial fluid. Earlier reports found some motif variants in synovial fluid and blood in reactive arthritis. With a CD8+ phenotype, disease-linked clones were relatively rare in peripheral blood.

V dropped 6 bases and J dropped 4; count of bases not matched to a gene: 6. The CDR3 is made up of 15 amino acids. The genes are TRBV12-3 or TRBV12-4 and TRBJ2-6; the match to TRBD1 covers 7 bases. The sequenced sample consisted of blood, either unsorted or a sorted T cell fraction (not recorded which). This sequence was found in a male donor with ankylosing spondylitis. In DNA, the CDR3 is TGTGCCAGCAGCCGAACAGGGGACGGGGCCAACGTCCTGACTTTC. This sequence encodes CASSRTGDGANVLTF.